The 29 T cell receptor beta chains listed next were all sequenced from one sample in a study of blood T cells in healthy people across ages. For the second PCR, which ran for roughly 6 to 12 cycles, a sample-barcoded 5' primer and a J-beta primer mix were used. TCRdb ran MiXCR on the 5' RACE reads and lists one entry per CDR3 protein. The data contain hundreds of thousands of distinct CDR3 sequences, approximately 60% of them seen just once; the ten biggest clones take up 20% to 30%. The sequencing input was blood. Source of these receptors: a man in his forties in good health.

CDR3 in DNA: TGTGCCAGCAGGAGCTATCTCAGCACAGATACGCAGTATTTT. This gives the protein CASRSYLSTDTQYF. V and J are TRBV27 and TRBJ2-3; D is unclear. V was pared by 6 bases and J by 0 bases, with 10 bases between. The CDR3 consists of 14 residues. CDR1 is MNHEY and CDR2 is SMNVEV in the germline V gene (reference sequence).

With regard to this clonotype: A junction end diverges from the germline sequence, so it may reflect a read error. The chain is built from TRBV10-3 and TRBJ2-3; 7 bases agree with TRBD2. The germline CDR1 and CDR2 sequences are ENHRY and SYGVKD. The CDR3 has 17 amino acids. CDR3 DNA sequence: TGCCCCATCAGCCTTGGCGGGACGGGAGGTACCACAGATACGCAGTATTTT. Translated: CPISLGGTGGTTDTQYF.

There are many counts of this clonotype. The rearrangement links TRBV5-1 to TRBJ2-3; no definite D call. There are 14 residues in the CDR3. Trimming took 1 base from V and 6 from J, leaving 12 bases between them. Germline-derived CDR1 and CDR2 are SGHRS and YFSETQ. The CDR3 DNA reads TGCGCCAGCAGCTTGACGCCTCCCCCGGATACGCAGTATTTT. Protein product: CASSLTPPPDTQYF.

This clonotype was detected a few times. This chain links TRBV2 with TRBJ1-5; the D gene is possibly TRBD1 (5 bases). The CDR3 is 15 residues long. Trimming took 6 bases from V and 4 from J, leaving 16 bases between them. CDR1 and CDR2 (germline): SNHLY, FYNNEI. CDR3 nucleotide sequence: TGTGCCAGCAGGGGGTCGGGCAGGGATAATCAGCCCCAGCATTTT. Translated, it gives CASRGSGRDNQPQHF.

The chain recombines TRBV3-1 with TRBJ2-5; 12 bases line up with TRBD2. The J segment lost 0 bases and the V segment lost 0 bases, leaving 8 bases of the junction unmatched. CDR3 length equals 19 residues. Germline lookup yields CDR1 LGHDT and CDR2 YNNKEL (reference sequence). CDR3 sequence: CASSQDNLAGGVYQETQYF. The CDR3, as DNA: TGTGCCAGCAGCCAAGATAATCTAGCGGGGGGGGTTTACCAAGAGACCCAGTACTTC.

This clonotype showed up just a few times. This sequence joins TRBV11-1 and TRBJ2-5; D is possibly TRBD2 (5 bases). Trimming cost V 5 bases and J 4 bases, with 20 bases left between them. Germline values: CDR1 SGHAT, CDR2 FQDESV (reference sequence). The CDR3 is 16 residues long. CDR3 bases: TGTGCCAGCAGCCTCCTCCGGGGAGAAGGTGCAGAGACCCAGTACTTC. Translated, it gives CASSLLRGEGAETQYF.

The V gene is TRBV7-3, the J gene TRBJ2-3; weak D call: TRBD1 (5 bases). This CDR3 contains 18 residues. V lost 4 bases, J lost 0 bases, and 20 bases lay in between. From germline, CDR1 is SGHTA and CDR2 FQGTGA. Here the CDR3 reads CASSYSTGDWSSTDTQYF. DNA for the CDR3: TGTGCCAGCAGCTATAGTACAGGAGACTGGTCTAGCACAGATACGCAGTATTTT. The full variable domain, its missing parts supplied by reference TRBV7-3 and TRBJ2-3, is GAGVSQTPSNKVTEKGKYVELRCDPISGHTALYWYRQSLGQGPEFLIYFQGTGAADDSGLPNDRFFAVRPEGSVSTLKIQRTERGDSAVYLCASSYSTGDWSSTDTQYFGPGTRLTVL.

CDR3: CASSLAQGRFVYNEQFF. The CDR3 DNA reads TGTGCCAGCAGCTTGGCGCAGGGGCGGTTTGTCTACAATGAGCAGTTCTTC. The chain recombines TRBV5-5 with TRBJ2-1, with TRBD1 as a possible D gene (6 bases). Germline-derived CDR1 and CDR2 are SGHKS and YYEKEE (reference sequence). CDR3 size: 17 residues. V lost 0 bases and J lost 3, with 16 bases in between.

The chain carries TRBV20-1 and TRBJ2-3; no definite D call. V was pared by 6 bases and J by 2 bases, with 15 bases between. The germline gives CDR1 DFQATT, CDR2 SNEGSKA (reference sequence). The CDR3 is 14 amino acids. DNA for the CDR3: TGCAGTGCCTCCCCATTGGCATACACAGATACGCAGTATTTT. Its translation is CSASPLAYTDTQYF.

The chain carries TRBV27 and TRBJ2-7; TRBD1 might be the D (5 bases). Trimming shortened V by 2 bases and J by 2 bases, and 10 bases separated the two germline ends. The CDR3 is made up of 14 amino acids. Germline V lookup: CDR1 MNHEY, CDR2 SMNVEV (reference sequence). CDR3 in amino acids: CASSLMAGTYEQYF. In DNA form, the CDR3 reads TGTGCCAGCAGTTTAATGGCAGGGACCTACGAGCAGTACTTC.

The chain carries TRBV4-1 and TRBJ2-3; perhaps TRBD2 as D (5 bases). The V and J ends lost 2 bases and 1 base respectively, with 7 bases between them. The CDR3 is 14 residues long. CDR1 MGHRA and CDR2 YSYEKL come from the germline V gene. The CDR3 sequence is CASSQQAGTDTQYF. Written as DNA, the CDR3 is TGCGCCAGCAGCCAACAAGCGGGCACAGATACGCAGTATTTT.

The J gene is TRBJ1-2, the V gene TRBV6-5, with TRBD1 matching over 7 bases. The CDR3 runs 13 residues. Looked up from germline, CDR1 is MNHEY and CDR2 is SVGAGI. V gave up 6 bases and J gave up 4 bases; unmatched junction bases: 5. CDR3: CASSQTGTYGYTF. As DNA, the CDR3 is TGTGCCAGCAGCCAGACAGGGACCTATGGCTACACCTTC.

The chain carries TRBV6-2 or TRBV6-3 and TRBJ2-5; D might be TRBD1 or TRBD2, each matching 5 bases. The germline gives CDR1 MNHEY, CDR2 SVGEGT. The length of the CDR3 is 13 residues. Trimming removed 5 bases at V and 7 bases at J, with 14 bases between. The CDR3 DNA follows: TGTGCCAGCAGTCGGGACCGTCTGGGGACCCAGTACTTC. This codes for CASSRDRLGTQYF.

To note about this clonotype: At one of its ends the junction is not consistent with the germline gene, which may arise from a read error. The chain employs TRBV6-6 and TRBJ2-3, with unresolved D. The germline CDR1 and CDR2 sequences are MNHNY and SVGAGI (reference sequence). The CDR3 runs 11 residues. CDR3 DNA sequence: TGTTCCAGCAGCCCTCTGGATACGCAGTATTTT. It specifies CSSSPLDTQYF.

The chain employs TRBV11-1 and TRBJ2-4; TRBD2 might be the D (6 bases). The better agreement between TRBJ2-7 and the DNA end casts doubt on the J call. CDR3 length equals 13 residues. Germline assignment: CDR1 SGHAT and CDR2 FQDESV (reference sequence). The CDR3 region is CASSWGVMYEQYF. The CDR3 nucleotides read TGTGCCAGCAGTTGGGGGGTAATGTACGAGCAGTACTTC.

This clonotype has a handful of counts. The V call is TRBV20-1, the J call TRBJ1-6, with D tentatively TRBD1 (5 bases). CDR1 DFQATT and CDR2 SNEGSKA come from the germline V gene (reference sequence). V lost 1 base and J 9 bases, leaving 10 bases between the germline ends. This CDR3 spans 13 amino acids. CDR3 loop: CSARGQGSSPLHF. As DNA, the CDR3 is TGCAGTGCTAGAGGGCAGGGAAGTTCACCCCTCCACTTT.

The rearrangement joins TRBV5-1 to TRBJ2-3; perhaps TRBD1 as D (5 bases). Between the trimmed V and J ends, which lost 1 base and 5 bases, there was a span of 11 bases. The CDR3 runs 14 residues. Germline V CDR1 and CDR2: SGHRS, YFSETQ. CDR3 sequence: CASSLRQGIDTQYF. For the CDR3, the DNA is TGCGCCAGCAGCTTGAGGCAGGGAATAGATACGCAGTATTTT.

The chain joins TRBV11-2 to TRBJ2-3, with D perhaps matching TRBD2 (5 bases). The CDR3 contains 14 residues. CDR1 and CDR2 from the germline V gene are SGHAT and FQNNGV. Trimming took off 5 bases at V and 10 bases at J, with 19 bases between the two ends. CDR3 region: CASSPNLIGRAQYF. In DNA, the CDR3 is TGTGCCAGCAGCCCCAATCTCATCGGGCGGGCGCAGTATTTT.

The sample holds a few counts of this clonotype. The gene calls are TRBV6-1 and TRBJ2-1; D ambiguous. V shed 3 bases and J shed 8 bases, with 11 bases lying between them. Germline CDR1 and CDR2: MNHNS and SASEGT. CDR3 length equals 13 residues. The DNA of the CDR3 is TGTGCCAGCAGTGATTTTGGTATACATGAGCAGTTCTTC. This sequence encodes CASSDFGIHEQFF.

The chain couples TRBV5-8 to TRBJ2-7; D is possibly TRBD2 (5 bases). The germline V gene encodes CDR1 SGHTS and CDR2 YDEGEE. V shed 10 bases and J shed 0 bases, with 17 bases lying between them. The CDR3 totals 14 residues. The CDR3 protein is CAGPWAGFSYEQYF. CDR3 in DNA: TGTGCCGGGCCTTGGGCGGGCTTCTCCTACGAGCAGTACTTC.

This clonotype was found a few times. The V call is TRBV29-1, the J call TRBJ1-2; TRBD1 matches at 8 bases. CDR3 length: 13 amino acids. Trimming took 4 bases from V and 6 from J; bases not matched to a gene: 7. CDR1 is SQVTM and CDR2 is ANQGSEA in the germline V gene. The CDR3: CSVAGGVWDGYTF. The CDR3 nucleotides read TGCAGCGTTGCAGGGGGCGTCTGGGATGGCTACACCTTC.

CDR3 bases: TGCAGTGTTGAGGGGGAAGAGGGTCGGGAAAAACTGTTTTTT. Its protein is CSVEGEEGREKLFF. The rearrangement joins TRBV20-1 to TRBJ1-4; D is possibly TRBD1 (6 bases). There are 14 residues in the CDR3. Germline CDR1 reads DFQATT; CDR2 reads SNEGSKA (reference sequence). The ends were cut back, 7 bases at V and 8 bases at J, with 20 bases in the middle.

V and J are TRBV28 and TRBJ2-4; 10 bases fit TRBD1. The J call may be in error: the DNA end matches TRBJ2-7 better. CDR1 and CDR2 (germline): MDHEN, SYDVKM. CDR3 size: 13 residues. Here the CDR3 DNA reads TGTGCCAGCACGGGACAGGGGATCTACGAGCAGTACTTC. As protein: CASTGQGIYEQYF.

This clonotype appeared once. This chain uses TRBV24-1 with TRBJ1-2; TRBD1 aligns across 8 bases. With 4 bases clipped from V and 4 bases from J, the junction kept 1 base outside the gene matches. The CDR3 runs to 13 residues. Germline V gives CDR1 KGHDR, CDR2 SFDVKD. The CDR3 loop is CATSETGGYGYTF. Here the CDR3 DNA reads TGTGCCACCAGTGAAACAGGGGGCTATGGCTACACCTTC.

The chain links TRBV9 to TRBJ2-1; 8 nucleotides line up with TRBD2. This CDR3 has 15 residues. V dropped 0 bases and J dropped 9; count of bases not matched to a gene: 8. Germline V gene data show CDR1 as SGDLS and CDR2 as YYNGEE. CDR3 loop: CASSVEVGRASEQFF. The CDR3 coding sequence is TGTGCCAGCAGCGTAGAGGTCGGGAGGGCCTCTGAGCAGTTCTTC.

The V gene is TRBV29-1, the J gene TRBJ2-1; D not certain. This CDR3 comprises 15 residues. With 3 bases removed from V and 0 bases from J, the gap between germline ends came to 12 bases. The germline V gene encodes CDR1 SQVTM and CDR2 ANQGSEA. The chain's CDR3 is CSVDSGWSSYNEQFF. In nucleotides, the CDR3 is TGCAGCGTTGACTCCGGGTGGAGCTCCTACAATGAGCAGTTCTTC.

This clonotype was recorded a few times. The chain links TRBV5-1 to TRBJ2-5, with D tentatively TRBD2 (5 bases). This CDR3 has 14 residues. Trimming left V 0 bases short and J 5 bases short, with 11 bases between. CDR1 and CDR2 (germline): SGHRS, YFSETQ. The CDR3 here is CASSLETRVETQYF. The CDR3 DNA reads TGCGCCAGCAGCTTGGAAACTAGGGTGGAGACCCAGTACTTC.

This sequence joins TRBV7-2 and TRBJ1-6; D gene unclear. CDR3 length: 15 amino acids. V lost 11 bases and J lost 2, with 16 bases in between. Germline V gives CDR1 SGHTA, CDR2 FQGNSA. CDR3 bases: TGTGCCGCGACTAGTGGCAGGACCTATAATTCACCCCTCCACTTT. Translated, it gives CAATSGRTYNSPLHF.

This clonotype occurred a few times. The rearrangement links TRBV20-1 to TRBJ1-1; D call uncertain. Germline V gene sequence: CDR1 DFQATT, CDR2 SNEGSKA (reference sequence). CDR3 length: 12 residues. The V end was cut by 0 bases, the J end by 12 bases, with 14 bases between. CDR3 in DNA: TGCAGTGCTAGAGATGGGTCACGCGGGCCTTTCTTT. It encodes CSARDGSRGPFF.